This T cell receptor (beta chain) was retrieved from a study of shared clonotypes between healthy human individuals. This CDR3 contains 17 residues. Germline V gives CDR1 SGHRS, CDR2 YFSETQ. Unmatched junction bases numbered 10, after V lost 2 bases and J lost 3 bases. This table comes from immunoSEQ multiplex PCR, and its TCRdb copy is limited to in-frame clones, with some not included. The table shows approximately 530,000 clones, with about 96% occurring only once. The rearrangement uses TRBV5-1 and TRBJ2-3, with 9 bases matching TRBD2. This receptor was obtained from a woman younger than 45 in good health. The material sequenced was naive CD4+ T cells sorted from blood. Subset of the sample: CD45RA+ positively selected. The CDR3 here is CASSFVAGVGYTDTQYF. CDR3 coding DNA: TGCGCCAGCAGCTTTGTAGCGGGAGTGGGGTATACAGATACGCAGTATTTT.